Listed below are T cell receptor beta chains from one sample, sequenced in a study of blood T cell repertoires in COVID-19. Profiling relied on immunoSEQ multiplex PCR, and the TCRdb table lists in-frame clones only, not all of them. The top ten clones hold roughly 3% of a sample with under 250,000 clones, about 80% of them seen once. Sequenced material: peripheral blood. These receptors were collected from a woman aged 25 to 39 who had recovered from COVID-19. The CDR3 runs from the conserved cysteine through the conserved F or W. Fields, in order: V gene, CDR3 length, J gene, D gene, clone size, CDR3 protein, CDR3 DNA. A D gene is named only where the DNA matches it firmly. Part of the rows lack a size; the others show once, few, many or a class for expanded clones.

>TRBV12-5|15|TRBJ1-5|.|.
CASGLVRDTNQPQHF
TGTGCTAGTGGTTTGGTACGGGACACCAATCAGCCCCAGCATTTT
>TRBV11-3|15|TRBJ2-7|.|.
CASSLNLASTYEQYF
TGTGCCAGCAGCTTAAATCTAGCCAGTACCTACGAGCAGTACTTC
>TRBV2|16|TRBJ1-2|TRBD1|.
CASSQLQGASNYGYTF
TGTGCCAGCAGTCAACTACAGGGGGCATCTAACTATGGCTACACCTTC
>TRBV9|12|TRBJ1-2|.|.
CASSVRGYGYTF
TGTGCCAGCAGCGTTCGGGGCTATGGCTACACCTTC
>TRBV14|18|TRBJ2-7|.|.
CASSQAPRFGVLAGEQYF
TGTGCCAGCAGCCAAGCTCCCCGATTCGGGGTCTTAGCTGGCGAGCAGTACTTC
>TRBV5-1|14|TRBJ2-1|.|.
CASSLSGSYNEQFF
TGCGCCAGCAGCCTCTCCGGGTCCTACAATGAGCAGTTCTTC
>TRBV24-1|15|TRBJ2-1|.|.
CATSDPRDSHNEQFF
TGTGCCACCAGTGATCCCCGGGACTCCCACAATGAGCAGTTCTTC
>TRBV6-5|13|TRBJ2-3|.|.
CASSPTLGTTQYF
TGTGCCAGCAGTCCCACTCTCGGTACGACGCAGTATTTT
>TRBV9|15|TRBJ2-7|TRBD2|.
CASSVDSGHSYEQYF
TGTGCCAGCAGCGTGGATAGCGGGCACTCCTACGAGCAGTACTTC
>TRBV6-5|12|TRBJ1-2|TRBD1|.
CATWTGGVGYTF
TGTGCCACCTGGACAGGGGGCGTTGGCTACACCTTC
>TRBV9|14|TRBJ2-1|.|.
CASSRTGSNNEQFF
TGTGCCAGCAGCCGAACGGGAAGTAACAATGAGCAGTTCTTC
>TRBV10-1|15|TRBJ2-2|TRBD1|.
CASSLDRANTGELFF
TGCGCCAGCAGTCTGGACAGGGCGAACACCGGGGAGCTGTTTTTT
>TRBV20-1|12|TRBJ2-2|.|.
CSASNDLGELFF
TGCAGTGCTAGTAACGACTTGGGGGAGCTGTTTTTT
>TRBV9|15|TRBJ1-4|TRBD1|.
CASSVAQGANEKLFF
TGTGCCAGCAGCGTAGCCCAGGGGGCTAATGAAAAACTGTTTTTT
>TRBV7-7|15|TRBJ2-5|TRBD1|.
CASSLGTGWEETQYF
TGTGCCAGCAGCTTAGGGACAGGGTGGGAAGAGACCCAGTACTTC
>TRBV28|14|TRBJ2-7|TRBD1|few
CASSFFGQGLKQYF
TGTGCCAGCAGTTTTTTCGGACAGGGTCTGAAGCAGTACTTC
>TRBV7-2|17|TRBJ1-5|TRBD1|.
CASSLVSRGTSNQPQHF
TGTGCCAGCAGCTTAGTCAGCAGGGGGACTAGCAATCAGCCCCAGCATTTT
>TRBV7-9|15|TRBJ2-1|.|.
CASSLAVSSWNEQFF
TGTGCCAGCAGCTTAGCAGTCTCGAGCTGGAATGAGCAGTTCTTC
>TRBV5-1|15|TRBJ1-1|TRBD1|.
CASSLESGGNTEAFF
TGCGCCAGCAGCTTGGAGTCAGGGGGGAACACTGAAGCTTTCTTT
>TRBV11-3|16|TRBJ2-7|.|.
CASSFIAGHSSYEQYF
TGTGCCAGCAGCTTTATAGCAGGGCATAGCTCCTACGAGCAGTACTTC
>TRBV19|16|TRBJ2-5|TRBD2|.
CASSTWTSGRGETQYF
TGTGCCAGTAGTACCTGGACTAGCGGGAGGGGAGAGACCCAGTACTTC
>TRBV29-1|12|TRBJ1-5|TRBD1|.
CSYRDSDQPQHF
TGCAGCTACCGGGACAGCGATCAGCCCCAGCATTTT
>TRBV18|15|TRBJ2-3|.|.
CASSPPVRSTDTQYF
TGTGCCAGCTCACCACCGGTCAGAAGCACAGATACGCAGTATTTT
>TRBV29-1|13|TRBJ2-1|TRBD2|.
CSVERGPDNEQFF
TGCAGCGTCGAGCGGGGACCCGACAATGAGCAGTTCTTC
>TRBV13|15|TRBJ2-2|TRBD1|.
CASSLDRGNTGELFF
TGTGCCAGCAGCCTCGACAGGGGGAACACCGGGGAGCTGTTTTTT
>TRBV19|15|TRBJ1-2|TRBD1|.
CATRGHGGAGYGYTF
TGTGCCACAAGGGGGCACGGGGGAGCGGGCTATGGCTACACCTTC
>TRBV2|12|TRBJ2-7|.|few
CASRDRGYEQYF
TGTGCCAGCAGAGACCGAGGGTACGAGCAGTACTTC
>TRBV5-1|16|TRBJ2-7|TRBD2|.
CASSLARLAGAPEQYF
TGCGCCAGCAGCTTGGCCCGACTAGCGGGGGCCCCCGAGCAGTACTTC
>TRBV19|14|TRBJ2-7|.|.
CASSITDTGRKQYF
TGTGCCAGTAGTATAACCGATACCGGCAGGAAGCAGTACTTC
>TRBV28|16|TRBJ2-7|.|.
CASSPASQSISNGADF
TGTGCCAGCAGCCCAGCGTCCCAGAGCATCAGTAATGGGGCGGACTTC
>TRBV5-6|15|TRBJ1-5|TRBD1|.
CASSRRGLINQPQHF
TGTGCCAGCAGCCGGAGGGGGCTGATCAATCAGCCCCAGCATTTT
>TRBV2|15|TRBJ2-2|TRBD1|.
CASSATGGNTGELFF
TGTGCCAGCAGTGCAACAGGGGGGAACACCGGGGAGCTGTTTTTT
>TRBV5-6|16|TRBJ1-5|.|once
CASSLFAVNSNQPQHF
TGTGCCAGCAGCTTGTTTGCAGTCAATAGCAATCAGCCCCAGCATTTT
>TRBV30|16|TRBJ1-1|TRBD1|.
CAWTLRPGQGHTEAFF
TGTGCCTGGACCCTTAGGCCGGGACAGGGTCACACTGAAGCTTTCTTT
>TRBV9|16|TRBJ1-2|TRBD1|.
CASSVASQGGYYGYTF
TGTGCCAGCAGCGTAGCTTCCCAGGGGGGATACTATGGCTACACCTTC
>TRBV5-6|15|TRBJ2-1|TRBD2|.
CASSVQREPYNEQFF
TGTGCCAGCAGCGTTCAGCGGGAGCCGTACAATGAGCAGTTCTTC
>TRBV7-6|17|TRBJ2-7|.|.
CASSLGSGSLLSYEQYF
TGTGCCAGCAGCTTAGGTTCCGGGAGCCTCTTGTCCTACGAGCAGTACTTC
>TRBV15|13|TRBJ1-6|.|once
CATSRSRDSPLHF
TGTGCCACCAGCCGGTCCAGGGATTCACCCCTCCACTTT
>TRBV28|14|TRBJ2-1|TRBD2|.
CASTPSGKRNEQFF
TGTGCCAGCACCCCTAGCGGCAAGAGAAATGAGCAGTTCTTC
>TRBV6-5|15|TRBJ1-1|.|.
CASRFLILGDTEAFF
TGTGCCAGCAGGTTCTTAATACTCGGGGACACTGAAGCTTTCTTT
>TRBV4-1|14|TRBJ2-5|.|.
CASSQDLAQETQYF
TGCGCCAGCAGCCAAGATCTAGCGCAAGAGACCCAGTACTTC
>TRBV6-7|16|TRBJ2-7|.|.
CASSYGPKRVAYEQYF
TGTGCCAGCAGTTACGGCCCCAAGCGGGTTGCCTACGAGCAGTACTTC
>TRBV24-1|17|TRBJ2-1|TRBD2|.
CATSDWASGRVGNEQFF
TGTGCCACCAGTGATTGGGCTAGCGGGAGGGTAGGGAATGAGCAGTTCTTC
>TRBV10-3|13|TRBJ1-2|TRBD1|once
CAMNRGALYGYTF
TGTGCCATGAACAGGGGGGCACTCTATGGCTACACCTTC
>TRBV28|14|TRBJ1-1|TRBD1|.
CASSRTGGATEAFF
TGTGCCAGCAGCCGGACAGGGGGGGCCACTGAAGCTTTCTTT
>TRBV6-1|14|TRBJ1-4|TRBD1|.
CASSEGQGFEKLFF
TGTGCCAGCAGTGAAGGACAGGGGTTTGAAAAACTGTTTTTT
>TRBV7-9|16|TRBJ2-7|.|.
CASKDSKAWETGEQYF
TGTGCCAGCAAGGACTCAAAGGCGTGGGAAACGGGTGAGCAGTACTTC
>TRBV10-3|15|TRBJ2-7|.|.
CAISESLERVYEQYF
TGTGCCATCAGTGAGTCGCTAGAGCGGGTCTACGAGCAGTACTTC
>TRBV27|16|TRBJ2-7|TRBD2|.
CASSLVHAGGPDEQYF
TGTGCCAGCAGTTTAGTGCATGCGGGAGGGCCCGACGAGCAGTACTTC
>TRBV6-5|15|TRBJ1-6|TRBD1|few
CASSRDSRFNSPLHF
TGTGCCAGCAGCAGGGACAGCCGCTTTAATTCACCCCTCCACTTT
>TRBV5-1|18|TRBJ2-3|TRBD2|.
CASSLEIASGSHEDTQYF
TGCGCCAGCAGCTTGGAAATCGCTAGCGGTTCACATGAGGATACGCAGTATTTT
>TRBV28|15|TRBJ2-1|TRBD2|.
CASSFPPGLAVEQFF
TGTGCCAGCAGTTTCCCGCCCGGACTAGCGGTTGAGCAGTTCTTC
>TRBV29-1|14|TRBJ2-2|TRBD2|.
CSVEGDYNTGELFF
TGCAGCGTTGAAGGGGACTATAACACCGGGGAGCTGTTTTTT
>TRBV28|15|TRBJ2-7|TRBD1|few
CASSLKQGAVDEQYF
TGTGCCAGCAGTTTAAAACAGGGGGCAGTCGACGAGCAGTACTTC
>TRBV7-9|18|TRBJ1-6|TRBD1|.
CASSLGTGVSSYNSPLHF
TGTGCCAGCAGCTTAGGCACAGGGGTAAGCTCCTATAATTCACCCCTCCACTTT
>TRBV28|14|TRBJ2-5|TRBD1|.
CASSLGDSQETQYF
TGTGCCAGCAGTTTAGGGGACAGCCAAGAGACCCAGTACTTC
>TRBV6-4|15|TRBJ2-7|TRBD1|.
CASSSGQGKRYEQYF
TGTGCCAGCAGTTCCGGACAGGGGAAAAGGTACGAGCAGTACTTC